This T cell receptor beta chain was identified during a study of long-term antiretroviral therapy in people with HIV. Regarding this clone: Its antigen is unknown.

Investigators performed immunoSEQ version v3.0 at survey level. Only in-frame clones appear in the TCRdb table, and some are missing; sequencing was by immunoSEQ multiplex PCR. Counted here are around 26,000 clones, approximately 88% occurring once; the ten biggest clones make up about 16%. Findings and limits, study-wide: Repertoires with HIV possessed tighter CDR3 length spans than those of controls.

One or more pre-ART and two or more post-ART PBMC samples were available from each donor. This CDR3 spans 18 amino acids. Germline V gives CDR1 LGHNA, CDR2 YNFKEQ. V lost 1 base and J lost 4; bases outside the gene matches: 14. The TCR comes from a man aged 30-40 years with HIV. The source was unsorted PBMCs, collected about 4.1 years after starting antiretroviral therapy. The V call is TRBV4-2, the J call TRBJ2-3; 7 bases match TRBD1. The DNA for the CDR3 is TGTGCCAGCAGCCAAGTTCTTCTCCGGGGACAGCCAGCAGATACGCAGTATTTT. It translates to CASSQVLLRGQPADTQYF.